A single sample gave rise to the 23 T cell receptor beta chains below, sequenced in a study of OX40 agonist ivuxolimab in advanced cancers. Sequencing used immunoSEQ multiplex PCR; TCRdb keeps in-frame clones, though not all of them. The table includes about 64,000 clones, around four fifths detected once. The sample consisted of CD4+ or CD8+ T cells sorted from blood, taken in a trial of the OX40 agonist ivuxolimab. All receptors come from an adult with an advanced solid tumor such as melanoma, head and neck, liver or kidney cancer.

The chain is built from TRBV30 and TRBJ1-2; 7 bases fit TRBD1. CDR3 length: 12 amino acids. The germline V gene encodes CDR1 GTSNPN and CDR2 SVGIG (reference sequence). The junction had 7 bases not matched to a gene; V was cut back by 4 bases and J by 8 bases. For the CDR3, the DNA is TGTGCCTGGACAGGGGGTCTTTCCGGCTACACCTTC. Protein product: CAWTGGLSGYTF.

This chain uses TRBV11-2 with TRBJ1-5; D gene ambiguous. The CDR3 is made up of 13 amino acids. Germline V CDR1 and CDR2: SGHAT, FQNNGV. V lost 0 bases and J 5 bases, leaving 5 bases between the germline ends. This CDR3 is CASSLDRYQPQHF. The CDR3 DNA sequence: TGTGCCAGCAGCTTAGATCGTTATCAGCCCCAGCATTTT.

The J gene is TRBJ1-5, the V gene TRBV23-1; D gene ambiguous. TRBV23-1 is filed as an ORF, its function uncertain. The CDR3 contains 14 residues. Trimming cost V 6 bases and J 0 bases, with 9 bases left between them. The CDR3 spells CASSPPYSNQPQHF. The CDR3 nucleotides are TGCGCCAGCAGCCCTCCCTATAGCAATCAGCCCCAGCATTTT.

This chain connects TRBV18 to TRBJ1-1; D possibly corresponds to TRBD1 (5 bases). CDR1 is KGHSH, CDR2 LQKENI, per germline. Trimming left V 2 bases short and J 1 base short, with 8 bases between. The CDR3 totals 14 residues. In nucleotides, the CDR3 is TGTGCCAGCTCACCATCAAGGGGGAACACTGAAGCTTTCTTT. It translates to CASSPSRGNTEAFF.

The chain uses TRBV5-1 and TRBJ2-5; TRBD1 matches 8 bases. Trimming took 3 bases from V and 5 from J; bases not matched to a gene: 6. Germline CDR1 is SGHRS and CDR2 is YFSETQ. This CDR3 contains 14 residues. The CDR3 region has the DNA TGCGCCAGCAGCTCCCAGGGGGCGCGGGAGACCCAGTACTTC. Protein: CASSSQGARETQYF.

This clone was counted a single time. The gene calls are TRBV5-3 and TRBJ2-2; 16 bases are shared with TRBD2. TRBV5-3 qualifies as an ORF whose function is uncertain. The trim removed 5 bases at V and 1 base at J, leaving 8 bases unmatched. The CDR3 length is 19 residues. CDR3: CARSEPGTSGRENTGELFF. CDR3 sequence (DNA): TGTGCCAGAAGTGAACCCGGGACTAGCGGGAGGGAGAACACCGGGGAGCTGTTTTTT.

The chain recombines TRBV18 with TRBJ2-7, with 13 bases fitting TRBD2. The V gene end was trimmed by 5 bases and the J gene end by 0 bases; junction bases not matched to a gene: 4. CDR3 length equals 16 residues. Germline-derived CDR1 and CDR2 are KGHSH and LQKENI. CDR3 bases: TGTGCCAGCTCATCCCGGACTAGCGGGAGCTCCTACGAGCAGTACTTC. It codes for CASSSRTSGSSYEQYF.

The chain combines TRBV6-5 with TRBJ1-5; D ambiguous. This CDR3 spans 14 amino acids. Germline CDR1 and CDR2: MNHEY and SVGAGI. V gave up 5 bases and J gave up 2 bases, with 10 bases separating them. The CDR3: CASSRNYGNQPQHF. CDR3 coding DNA: TGTGCCAGCAGTCGAAATTATGGCAATCAGCCCCAGCATTTT.

This chain joins TRBV28 and TRBJ2-2; D might be TRBD2 (5 bases). The germline V gene encodes CDR1 MDHEN and CDR2 SYDVKM. The CDR3 covers 14 residues. Between the trimmed V and J ends, which lost 5 bases and 0 bases, there was a span of 7 bases. This chain's CDR3 is CASSTGANTGELFF. The CDR3 DNA reads TGTGCCAGCAGTACCGGGGCGAACACCGGGGAGCTGTTTTTT.

The gene calls are TRBV5-1 and TRBJ1-1; 8 nucleotides agree with TRBD1. With 0 bases clipped from V and 1 base from J, the junction kept 5 bases outside the gene matches. This CDR3 has 16 amino acids. Germline V lookup: CDR1 SGHRS, CDR2 YFSETQ. The CDR3 loop reads CASSLGRGTGNTEAFF. CDR3 DNA sequence: TGCGCCAGCAGCTTGGGGCGGGGGACAGGGAACACTGAAGCTTTCTTT.

The genes are TRBV7-8 and TRBJ2-5, with no clear D. This CDR3 comprises 11 residues. Trimming stripped 5 bases from V and 6 bases from J, with 7 bases between. The germline V gene has CDR1 SGHVS and CDR2 FQNEAQ. CDR3 amino acids: CASSPSQTQYF. The CDR3 coding sequence is TGTGCCAGCAGCCCCTCCCAGACCCAGTACTTC.

The rearrangement joins TRBV5-1 to TRBJ1-2, with D possibly being TRBD1 (5 bases). The CDR3 covers 17 residues. Germline V gene data show CDR1 as SGHRS and CDR2 as YFSETQ. Trimming shortened V by 0 bases and J by 2 bases, and 17 bases separated the two germline ends. The CDR3 sequence: CASSLGAGRSRNYGYTF. The DNA for the CDR3 is TGCGCCAGCAGCTTGGGGGCAGGGCGATCCAGGAACTATGGCTACACCTTC.

This CDR3 is CASSYKRSSYNEQFF. DNA for the CDR3: TGTGCCAGCAGCTATAAGAGGAGCTCCTACAATGAGCAGTTCTTC. The J gene is TRBJ2-1, the V gene TRBV5-4, with unresolved D. The CDR3 covers 15 residues. The V gene's germline CDR1 is SGHNT and CDR2 YYREEE (reference sequence). With 3 bases removed from V and 0 bases from J, the gap between germline ends came to 10 bases. The whole variable domain, remainder taken from reference TRBV5-4 and TRBJ2-1, is ETGVTQSPTHLIKTRGQQVTLRCSSQSGHNTVSWYQQALGQGPQFIFQYYREEENGRGNFPPRFSGLQFPNYSSELNVNALELDDSALYLCASSYKRSSYNEQFFGPGTRLTVL.

The CDR3 bases are TGTGCCAGCAGTGATCCCGGGCCCAATCAGCCCCAGCATTTT. The encoded protein is CASSDPGPNQPQHF. The rearrangement links TRBV25-1 to TRBJ1-5; D not resolved. The CDR3 length is 14 residues. Germline CDR1 MGHDK, CDR2 SYGVNS. The V gene lost 3 bases and the J gene lost 3 bases, with 9 bases spanning the gap. Full variable domain (missing parts from reference TRBV25-1 and TRBJ1-5): EADIYQTPRYLVIGTGKKITLECSQTMGHDKMYWYQQDPGMELHLIHYSYGVNSTEKGDLSSESTVSRIRTEHFPLTLESARPSHTSQYLCASSDPGPNQPQHFGDGTRLSIL.

The chain uses TRBV19 and TRBJ2-5, with D possibly TRBD2 on 5 matching bases. The V gene lost 1 base and the J gene lost 1 base, with 7 bases spanning the gap. CDR1 is LNHDA, CDR2 SQIVND, per germline (reference sequence). The CDR3 is 14 residues long. CDR3 in DNA: TGTGCCAGTAGTATAGGAGGGCCCCAAGAGACCCAGTACTTC. Translated: CASSIGGPQETQYF.

The V and J genes are TRBV6-6 and TRBJ2-5, with TRBD1 as a possible D gene (5 bases). V was pared by 0 bases and J by 11 bases, with 10 bases between. CDR1 and CDR2 from the germline V gene are MNHNY and SVGAGI (reference sequence). The CDR3 sequence is 12 residues long. CDR3 bases: TGTGCCAGCAGTTACTCAGGGGCCGCGCAGTACTTC. Amino acids: CASSYSGAAQYF.

The chain couples TRBV7-8 to TRBJ1-1, with D perhaps TRBD1 (6 bases). Looked up from germline, CDR1 is SGHVS and CDR2 is FQNEAQ. Trimming cost V 0 bases and J 5 bases, with 16 bases left between them. The CDR3 totals 16 residues. The CDR3 sequence: CASSLAGADLGTEAFF. The CDR3 DNA reads as TGTGCCAGCAGCTTAGCGGGGGCAGATCTGGGGACTGAAGCTTTCTTT. Full variable domain (rest looked up from reference TRBV7-8 and TRBJ1-1): GAGVSQSPRYKVAKRGQDVALRCDPISGHVSLFWYQQALGQGPEFLTYFQNEAQLDKSGLPSDRFFAERPEGSVSTLKIQRTQQEDSAVYLCASSLAGADLGTEAFFGQGTRLTVV.

The chain uses TRBV7-9 and TRBJ2-3; D is undetermined. Germline lookup yields CDR1 SEHNR and CDR2 FQNEAQ (reference sequence). This CDR3 has 15 amino acids. Between the trimmed V and J ends, which lost 5 bases and 0 bases, there was a span of 12 bases. The CDR3 here is CASSPPGLSTDTQYF. For the CDR3, the DNA is TGTGCCAGCAGCCCCCCCGGCCTCAGCACAGATACGCAGTATTTT.

This chain links TRBV18 with TRBJ2-7, with D hard to call. V was cut by 0 bases and J by 4 bases, with 7 bases left in between. CDR1 is KGHSH and CDR2 is LQKENI in the germline V gene. The CDR3 loop spans 13 amino acids. As DNA, the CDR3 is TGTGCCAGCTCACCACCGGACGCTTACGAGCAGTACTTC. Its translation is CASSPPDAYEQYF.

The chain joins TRBV15 to TRBJ2-3, with TRBD2 identical over 16 bases. The CDR3 totals 18 residues. CDR1 and CDR2 from the germline V gene are LNHNV and YYDKDF (reference sequence). After removal of 6 bases from V and 4 bases from J, the junction contained 10 bases not matched to a gene. Here the CDR3 reads CATRLGTSGRGIADTQYF. The DNA of the CDR3 is TGTGCCACCAGGCTCGGGACTAGCGGGAGGGGCATCGCAGATACGCAGTATTTT.

This clone was counted once. V gene TRBV7-8 combines with J gene TRBJ2-7; D is possibly TRBD2 (5 bases). The CDR3 has 13 residues. Trimming shortened V by 0 bases and J by 4 bases, and 7 bases separated the two germline ends. Germline CDR1 reads SGHVS; CDR2 reads FQNEAQ. Here the CDR3 reads CASSLAGVYEQYF. CDR3 DNA: TGTGCCAGCAGCTTAGCGGGAGTATACGAGCAGTACTTC. Full variable domain (remainder filled in from reference TRBV7-8 and TRBJ2-7): GAGVSQSPRYKVAKRGQDVALRCDPISGHVSLFWYQQALGQGPEFLTYFQNEAQLDKSGLPSDRFFAERPEGSVSTLKIQRTQQEDSAVYLCASSLAGVYEQYFGPGTRLTVT.

This chain connects TRBV7-3 to TRBJ2-1; D unresolved. The CDR3 has 16 amino acids. Trimming removed 4 bases from V and 4 bases from J, with 17 bases in between. Germline assignment: CDR1 SGHTA and CDR2 FQGTGA. The CDR3 loop is CASSSEPMTNYNEQFF. The DNA of the CDR3 is TGTGCCAGCAGCTCCGAACCTATGACAAATTACAATGAGCAGTTCTTC. The full variable domain, in which reference TRBV7-3 and TRBJ2-1 provide the parts outside the CDR3, is GAGVSQTPSNKVTEKGKYVELRCDPISGHTALYWYRQSLGQGPEFLIYFQGTGAADDSGLPNDRFFAVRPEGSVSTLKIQRTERGDSAVYLCASSSEPMTNYNEQFFGPGTRLTVL.

The rearrangement links TRBV6-1 to TRBJ2-1; no reliable D call. There are 14 residues in the CDR3. V was shortened by 6 bases and J by 5 bases, with 14 bases between the two germline ends. Germline V lookup: CDR1 MNHNS, CDR2 SASEGT. CDR3 DNA sequence: TGTGCCAGCAGGACCCCTGGCCAGAACAATGAGCAGTTCTTC. Protein: CASRTPGQNNEQFF.